This T cell receptor beta chain was profiled in a study of technical replicates of blood from a handful of donors. Some clones are missing from TCRdb's copy, which holds only in-frame ones; the method was immunoSEQ multiplex PCR. The sample includes tens of thousands of clones, 90% to 97% of them seen just once. The J segment lost 3 bases and the V segment lost 3 bases, leaving 14 bases of the junction unmatched. CDR1 is LNHNV and CDR2 is YYDKDF in the germline V gene (reference sequence). The CDR3 consists of 20 residues. This chain connects TRBV15 to TRBJ2-6; 10 bases are a match to TRBD1. Material: T cells isolated from PBMCs. This sequence originates from a human donor in good health. The CDR3 sequence is CATSSATGTGDFFGANVLTF. CDR3 DNA: TGTGCCACCAGCAGTGCCACCGGGACAGGGGATTTCTTTGGGGCCAACGTCCTGACTTTC.